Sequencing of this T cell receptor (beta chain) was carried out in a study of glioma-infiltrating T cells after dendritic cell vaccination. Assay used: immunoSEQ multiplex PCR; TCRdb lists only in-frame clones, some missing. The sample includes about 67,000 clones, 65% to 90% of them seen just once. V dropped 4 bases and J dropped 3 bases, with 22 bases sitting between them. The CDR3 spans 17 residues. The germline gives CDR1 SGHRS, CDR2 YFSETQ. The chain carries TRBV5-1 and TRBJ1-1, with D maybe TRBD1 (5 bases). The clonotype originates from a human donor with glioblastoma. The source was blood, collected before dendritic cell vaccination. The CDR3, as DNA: TGCGCCAGCAGCCATTTCCGGGAGGGGACCATGGACACTGAAGCTTTCTTT. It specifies CASSHFREGTMDTEAFF.